This entry describes one TCR beta chain. This entry is derived from a study of blood T cell repertoires in COVID-19. Overall study: Researchers got acute and convalescent COVID-19 samples from the United States, Italy and Spain.

Per the study methods: Amplification of reference gene primers was used by the study to estimate nucleated cell counts. Clones were read by immunoSEQ multiplex PCR, and TCRdb kept only the in-frame ones, dropping some. From that table come the V and J calls and clone size; the DNA was used to work out D and trimming. The sample yields around 160,000 clones, 88% seen once. Germline assignment: CDR1 PRHDT and CDR2 FYEKMQ (reference sequence). This CDR3 region has 14 residues. V dropped 5 bases and J dropped 3; count of bases not matched to a gene: 2. The receptor was derived from a woman younger than 45 with acute COVID-19. This chain connects TRBV13 to TRBJ2-5; 11 bases are a match to TRBD2. The specimen was PBMCs or T cells enriched from blood (not recorded which). CDR3 nucleotides: TGTGCCAGCAGCGAGACTAGCGGGGAAGAGACCCAGTACTTC. Its protein product is CASSETSGEETQYF.